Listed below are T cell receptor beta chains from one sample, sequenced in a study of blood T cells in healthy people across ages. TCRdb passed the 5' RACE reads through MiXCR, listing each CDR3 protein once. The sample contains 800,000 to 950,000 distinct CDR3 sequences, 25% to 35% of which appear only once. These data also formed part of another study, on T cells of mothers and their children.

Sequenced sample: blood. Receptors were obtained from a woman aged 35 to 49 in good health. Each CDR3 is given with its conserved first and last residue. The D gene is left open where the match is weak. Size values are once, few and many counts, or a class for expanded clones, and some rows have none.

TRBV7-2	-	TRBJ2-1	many	TGTGCCAGCAGCTTAGCGCTAGTAGACAACCGGGAGCAGTTCTTC	CASSLALVDNREQFF
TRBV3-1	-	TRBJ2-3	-	TGTGCCAGCAGCCTTTACACAGGGGGGGTTAGCACAGATACGCAGTATTTT	CASSLYTGGVSTDTQYF
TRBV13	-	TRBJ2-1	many	TGTGCCAGCAGTTTACCCCTCCGGGGGTACAATGAACAGTTCTTC	CASSLPLRGYNEQFF
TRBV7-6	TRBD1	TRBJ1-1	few	TGTGCCAGCAGCTCAGAAGGGACAGGGAATACTGAAGCTTTCTTT	CASSSEGTGNTEAFF
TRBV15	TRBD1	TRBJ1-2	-	TGTGCCACCAGCAGAGAAGGTGGACAGGGACAGGGCTACACCTTC	CATSREGGQGQGYTF
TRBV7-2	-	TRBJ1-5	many	TGTGCCAGCACCCCCCGAGGGGGGAACCAGCCCCAGCATTTT	CASTPRGGNQPQHF
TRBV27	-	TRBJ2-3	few	TGTGCCAGCAGTTTAACTGGTTTCCTAGATACGCAGTATTTT	CASSLTGFLDTQYF
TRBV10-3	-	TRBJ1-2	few	TGTGCCATCACCCTGGGAGGGGCGGCCTATGGCTACACCTTC	CAITLGGAAYGYTF
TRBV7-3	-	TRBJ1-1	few	TGTGCCAGCAGCTTAGGACAGTTGACCACTGAAGCTTTCTTT	CASSLGQLTTEAFF
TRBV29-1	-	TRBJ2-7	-	TGCAGCGTTGAAGATCGAGGGGTTTCCTACGAGCAGTACTTC	CSVEDRGVSYEQYF
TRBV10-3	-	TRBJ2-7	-	TGTGCCATCAGGGAGTCCAGGGTGGCCTACGAGCAGTACTTC	CAIRESRVAYEQYF
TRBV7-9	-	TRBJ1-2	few	TGTGCCAGCAGCTTAGAACAGCGTGGCTACACCTTC	CASSLEQRGYTF
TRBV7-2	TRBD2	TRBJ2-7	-	TGTGCCAGCAGCTCCAGTGCGGGGGGGAGCTCCTACGAGCAGTACTTC	CASSSSAGGSSYEQYF
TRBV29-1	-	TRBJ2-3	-	TGCAGCGGTGGGGGGGCAGAAGATACGCAGTATTTT	CSGGGAEDTQYF
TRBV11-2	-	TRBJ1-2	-	TGTGCCAGCAGCTTAGACATAGGGGGGTCAGGCTACACCTTC	CASSLDIGGSGYTF
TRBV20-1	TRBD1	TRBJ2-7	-	TGCAGTGTAACCGGGACAGGGGATTACGAGCAGTACTTC	CSVTGTGDYEQYF
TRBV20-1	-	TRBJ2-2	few	TGCAGTGCTAGAGCTAGGAGTAGGGCGGAGGGACCTAACACCGGGGAGCTGTTTTTT	CSARARSRAEGPNTGELFF
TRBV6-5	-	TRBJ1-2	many	TGTGCCAGCAGGCTGGATAACCATAACTATGGCTACACCTTC	CASRLDNHNYGYTF
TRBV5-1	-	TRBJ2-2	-	TGCGCCAGCAGCTTGGAACAGGGATCTGTGGAGCTGTTTTTT	CASSLEQGSVELFF
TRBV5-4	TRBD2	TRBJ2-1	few	TGTGCCAGCAGCTCGGGGGGGGCTGACAATGAGCAGTTCTTC	CASSSGGADNEQFF
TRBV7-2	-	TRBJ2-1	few	TGTGCCAGCAGCTTTAACGGGCCCAGCTCAAATGAGCAGTTCTTC	CASSFNGPSSNEQFF
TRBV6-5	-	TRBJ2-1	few	TGTGCCAGCAGTTTGCGGGGGCCCAGCTCCTACAATGAGCAGTTCTTC	CASSLRGPSSYNEQFF
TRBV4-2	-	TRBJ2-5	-	TGTGCCAGCAGCCAAGAGTCTGGCAGGGGAGGGGTGGGCCAGTACTTC	CASSQESGRGGVGQYF
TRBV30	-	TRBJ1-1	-	TGTGCCTGGAGCCAAGCGGGTTTAGCTTTCTTT	CAWSQAGLAFF
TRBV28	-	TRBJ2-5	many	TGTGCCAGCAGTTCACGGGCCGATATGCTTGGCGCGGCCCAGTACTTC	CASSSRADMLGAAQYF
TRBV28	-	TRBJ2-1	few	TGTGCCAGCAGTTCTCTATTAACAGGGCCCAATGAGCAGTTCTTC	CASSSLLTGPNEQFF
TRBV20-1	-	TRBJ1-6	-	TGCAGTGCTAGAGTGGTGGGGAATTCACCCCTCCACTTT	CSARVVGNSPLHF
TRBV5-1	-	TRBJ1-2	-	TGCGCCAGCAGCTTGGAACCCAGGGGAAACTATGGCTACACCTTC	CASSLEPRGNYGYTF
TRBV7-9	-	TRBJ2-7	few	TGTGCCAGCAGTCCCCCGGGACACTCCTACGAGCAGTACTTC	CASSPPGHSYEQYF
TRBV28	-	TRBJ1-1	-	TGTGCCAGCAGACCCCCTCCGCGAGGTAGGGCTGAAGCTTTCTTT	CASRPPPRGRAEAFF
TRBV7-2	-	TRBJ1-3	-	TGTGCCAGCAGCTTAGCGGACAGCTCTGGAAACACCATATATTTT	CASSLADSSGNTIYF
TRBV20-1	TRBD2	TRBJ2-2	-	TGCAGTCCAAGAGCGGGGGGTAGCACCGGGGAGCTGTTTTTT	CSPRAGGSTGELFF
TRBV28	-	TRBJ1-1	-	TGTGCCAGCAGTCTTCCACGCGCCGAAGCTTTCTTT	CASSLPRAEAFF
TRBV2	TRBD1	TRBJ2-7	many	TGTGCCACCAACGGGGACAGGTTCACCTACGAGCAGTACTTC	CATNGDRFTYEQYF
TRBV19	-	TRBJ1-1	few	TGTGCCAGTAGCAGGCGCGGGGGATCGAACACTGAAGCTTTCTTT	CASSRRGGSNTEAFF
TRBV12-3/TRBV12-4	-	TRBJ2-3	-	TGTGCCGGCAGCATCTACAACACAGATACGCAGTATTTT	CAGSIYNTDTQYF
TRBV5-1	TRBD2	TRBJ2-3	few	TGCGCCAGCAGCATATCTAGCGGAGCAGATACGCAGTATTTT	CASSISSGADTQYF
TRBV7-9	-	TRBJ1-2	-	TGTGCCAGCAGCAGCGGACAGATGATAAACTATGGCTACACCTTC	CASSSGQMINYGYTF
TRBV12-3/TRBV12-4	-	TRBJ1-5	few	TGTGCCGGCAGTTTCGAGGGAGGAGGCAATCAGCCCCAGCATTTT	CAGSFEGGGNQPQHF
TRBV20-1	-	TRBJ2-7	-	TGCAGTGCTAGAGATGAGGAGGACACTTTATACTTC	CSARDEEDTLYF
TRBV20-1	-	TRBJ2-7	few	TGCAGTGCCACCAAGGGCGGGACACTCTACGAGCAGTACTTC	CSATKGGTLYEQYF
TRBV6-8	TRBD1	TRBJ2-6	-	TGTGCCAGCAGTTACTCGAGACGAGGACAGGGCCCCTCTGGGGCCAACGTCCTGACTTTC	CASSYSRRGQGPSGANVLTF